A selection of T cell receptor beta chains follows, all from one sample in a study of blood T cell repertoires in COVID-19. The repertoire was sequenced with immunoSEQ multiplex PCR; TCRdb's copy has only in-frame clones and lacks some. The table has 250,000 or so clones, approximately 86% seen once. Sequences were obtained from peripheral blood. These receptors were taken from a man aged 40-49 years with active or convalescent COVID-19. CDR3s include the opening cysteine and the closing phenylalanine or tryptophan. The D gene is left open where the match is weak. Rows may omit the clone size; those that give it use once, few, many or a size class.

V gene	J gene	clone size	D gene	CDR3 DNA	CDR3 protein
TRBV4-2	TRBJ2-1	once	NA	TGTGCCAGCAGCCAAGACAGGGCCTTAACCTACAATGAGCAGTTCTTC	CASSQDRALTYNEQFF
TRBV19	TRBJ2-7	NA	NA	TGTGCCAGTAGTATAACAGGGTCGTCCTACGAGCAGTACTTC	CASSITGSSYEQYF
TRBV27	TRBJ2-5	once	NA	TGTGCCAGCAGTTTAGGGGGTATGGGGAGGTACCAAGAGACCCAGTACTTC	CASSLGGMGRYQETQYF
TRBV6-5	TRBJ2-1	NA	TRBD1	TGTGCCAGCAGTCCTCGAGGGACAGGGGAGGGTGAGCAGTTCTTC	CASSPRGTGEGEQFF
TRBV7-2	TRBJ1-5	NA	NA	TGTGCCAGCAGCTTAGCTACAGGGAATCAGCCCCAGCATTTT	CASSLATGNQPQHF
TRBV6-1	TRBJ2-1	NA	NA	TGTGCCAGCAGTGAAGGGGGGGGCCTCTCCTACAATGAGCAGTTCTTC	CASSEGGGLSYNEQFF
TRBV2	TRBJ1-4	NA	NA	TGTGCCAGCACATATCAGGGGACAACTAATGAAAAACTGTTTTTT	CASTYQGTTNEKLFF
TRBV7-9	TRBJ1-2	once	TRBD1	TGTGCCAGCAGCTTATTCGGGACAGCCGCGGGCTATGGCTACACCTTC	CASSLFGTAAGYGYTF
TRBV5-1	TRBJ2-1	NA	TRBD2	TGCGCCAGCAGCTTGGCTAGCGGGGGTTCCAATGAGCAGTTCTTC	CASSLASGGSNEQFF
TRBV12-5	TRBJ2-2	NA	NA	TGTGCTAGTGGTTTGTTTGTCCGGAGCACCGGGGAGCTGTTTTTT	CASGLFVRSTGELFF
TRBV7-8	TRBJ2-2	NA	TRBD1	TGTGCCAGCAGCCGCACAGGGGGAGGGAACACCGGGGAGCTGTTTTTT	CASSRTGGGNTGELFF
TRBV5-1	TRBJ2-3	NA	TRBD1	TGCGCCAGCACCTCTCGGGGACAGGCCACAGATACGCAGTATTTT	CASTSRGQATDTQYF
TRBV27	TRBJ2-3	NA	NA	TGTGCCAGCAGTCCTCCCGGGGATTGGGTGAATACGCAGTATTTT	CASSPPGDWVNTQYF
TRBV12-3/TRBV12-4	TRBJ1-1	once	TRBD1	TGTGCCAGCAGTCCGGGACAGGTAGAAGCTTTCTTT	CASSPGQVEAFF
TRBV28	TRBJ2-6	NA	NA	TGTGCCAGCAGTTTATCAGGGGCAGGGGCCAACGTCCTGACTTTC	CASSLSGAGANVLTF
TRBV4-2	TRBJ2-2	NA	NA	TGTGCCAGCAGCCAGACCGGGGGTAACACCGGGGAGCTGTTTTTT	CASSQTGGNTGELFF
TRBV3-1/TRBV3-2	TRBJ2-3	NA	NA	TGTGCCAGCAGCCAAGAAGAGAGGAATACGCAGTATTTT	CASSQEERNTQYF
TRBV6-5	TRBJ1-6	NA	NA	TGTGCCAGCCGGAGGGACCCCAACTATAATTCACCCCTCCACTTT	CASRRDPNYNSPLHF
TRBV10-2	TRBJ1-1	NA	NA	TGCGCCACCAACAGGGAAATGAACACTGAAGCTTTCTTT	CATNREMNTEAFF
TRBV4-1	TRBJ1-1	NA	NA	TGCGCCAGCAGCCAAGAAAGGGGCTCGGTTGGGGAGAACACTGAAGCTTTCTTT	CASSQERGSVGENTEAFF
TRBV7-8	TRBJ2-7	NA	TRBD1	TGTGCCAGCGACCGGGACAGGTTTTCCTACGAGCAGTACTTC	CASDRDRFSYEQYF
TRBV11-2	TRBJ1-5	NA	NA	TGTGCCAGCAGCTTAGTAGGGGGTAATCAGCCCCAGCATTTT	CASSLVGGNQPQHF
TRBV3-1/TRBV3-2	TRBJ1-5	NA	NA	TGTGCCAGCAGCCAAGAACCCAGGGGCAATCAGCCCCAGCATTTT	CASSQEPRGNQPQHF
TRBV9	TRBJ2-6	NA	NA	TGTGCCAGCAGCGTAGAGGTTGGGGCAGGTGGGGCCAACGTCCTGACTTTC	CASSVEVGAGGANVLTF
TRBV2	TRBJ1-1	NA	NA	TGTGCCAGCAGTGTCGTCTACACTGAAGCTTTCTTT	CASSVVYTEAFF
TRBV2	TRBJ2-7	NA	TRBD2	TGTGCCACATCCGGGACTAGGTCCTACGAGCAGTACTTC	CATSGTRSYEQYF
TRBV6-5	TRBJ2-7	NA	TRBD1	TGTGCCAGCAGCCCCGGGACAGGGTACGAGCAGTACTTC	CASSPGTGYEQYF
TRBV5-6	TRBJ2-4	NA	NA	TGTGCCAGCAGCTTAGGTCAGGGGAGAGACATTCAGTACTTC	CASSLGQGRDIQYF
TRBV5-5	TRBJ2-5	NA	TRBD2	TGTGCCAGCAGCTTGGCCGTGACTAGCGGCCAAGAGACCCAGTACTTC	CASSLAVTSGQETQYF
TRBV30	TRBJ2-3	once	NA	TGTGCCTGGAGTCGACTGGCAGATACGCAGTATTTT	CAWSRLADTQYF
TRBV27	TRBJ2-1	NA	NA	TGTGCCAGCAGTTTAAGGGGCCGCGGGGGCGTTAGTAATGAGCAGTTCTTC	CASSLRGRGGVSNEQFF
TRBV7-9	TRBJ1-1	NA	NA	TGTGCCAGCAGCACAGACAGGCCAACCGCCTCTATAGCTTTCTTT	CASSTDRPTASIAFF
TRBV7-2	TRBJ1-2	NA	NA	TGTGCCAGCAGCCCCTCGGGGGACCCATTTAACTATGGCTACACCTTC	CASSPSGDPFNYGYTF